The 11 T cell receptor beta chains below come from one sample, sequenced in a study of blood T cell repertoires in COVID-19. Sequencing used immunoSEQ multiplex PCR; TCRdb keeps in-frame clones, though not all of them. The sample includes some 530,000 clones, 75% to 90% of them seen just once. The specimen was PBMCs or T cells enriched from blood (not recorded which). The receptors were sampled from a woman aged 60-70 years who had recovered from COVID-19.

This chain connects TRBV10-3 to TRBJ1-3, with D possibly matching TRBD1 (6 bases). V shed 6 bases and J shed 3 bases, with 9 bases lying between them. CDR1 is ENHRY, CDR2 SYGVKD, per germline. The CDR3 is made up of 13 amino acids. The CDR3 is CAIRDSGGNTIYF. In DNA form, the CDR3 reads TGTGCCATCAGGGACAGCGGTGGAAACACCATATATTTT.

V gene TRBV6-1 combines with J gene TRBJ1-2, with D tentatively TRBD1 (5 bases). Trimming left V 3 bases short and J 1 base short, with 6 bases between. There are 13 residues in the CDR3. Germline V gives CDR1 MNHNS, CDR2 SASEGT. The CDR3 coding sequence is TGTGCCAGCAGTGAGACAGATAACTATGGCTACACCTTC. It translates to CASSETDNYGYTF.

The chain combines TRBV11-2 with TRBJ2-7; the D gene is possibly TRBD2 (6 bases). The V and J ends lost 7 bases and 0 bases respectively, with 19 bases between them. Germline V gives CDR1 SGHAT, CDR2 FQNNGV. This CDR3 spans 16 amino acids. The CDR3 loop is CASKTNRDSISYEQYF. In DNA form, the CDR3 reads TGTGCCAGCAAGACTAACCGGGACTCCATCTCCTACGAGCAGTACTTC.

The chain is built from TRBV24-1 and TRBJ1-2; D possibly corresponds to TRBD1 (5 bases). The V end lost 6 bases, the J end lost 5 bases, and 12 bases lay between the germline ends. The length of the CDR3 is 13 residues. Germline CDR1 KGHDR, CDR2 SFDVKD. CDR3 DNA sequence: TGTGCCACCAGTAGAACAGGTCTTTATGGCTACACCTTC. This sequence encodes CATSRTGLYGYTF.

This chain connects TRBV11-3 to TRBJ1-1; D not resolved. Germline V gene data show CDR1 as SGHNT and CDR2 as YENEEA. V was shortened by 5 bases and J by 0 bases, with 4 bases between the two germline ends. The CDR3 length is 12 residues. CDR3 DNA sequence: TGTGCCAGCAGCATTATGAACACTGAAGCTTTCTTT. Amino acids: CASSIMNTEAFF.

V and J are TRBV29-1 and TRBJ2-1; TRBD1 is a possible D gene (6 bases). Per the germline V gene, CDR1 is SQVTM and CDR2 is ANQGSEA. Trimming took 5 bases from V and 8 from J, leaving 10 bases between them. This CDR3 is 11 amino acids long. CDR3 residues: CSVIQGYEQFF. In nucleotides, the CDR3 is TGCAGCGTTATACAGGGCTATGAGCAGTTCTTC.

The chain couples TRBV29-1 to TRBJ2-5; TRBD1 matches at 9 bases. The J segment lost 8 bases and the V segment lost 6 bases, leaving 10 bases of the junction unmatched. The CDR3 has 13 residues. From germline, CDR1 is SQVTM and CDR2 ANQGSEA. CDR3 DNA sequence: TGCAGCGTAGACAGGGGGACCAAATATACCCAGTACTTC. This encodes CSVDRGTKYTQYF.

The chain joins TRBV10-2 to TRBJ1-2; 7 bases map to TRBD1. From germline, CDR1 is WSHSY and CDR2 SAAADI. V lost 7 bases and J lost 4; bases outside the gene matches: 3. This CDR3 comprises 12 residues. The CDR3 DNA reads as TGCGCCAGCATGAGGGACAGCTATGGCTACACCTTC. Amino acid sequence: CASMRDSYGYTF.

In its sample, this clone was seen a few times. J is TRBJ2-7 and V is TRBV18; 11 bases agree with TRBD1. V shed 6 bases, J shed 0 bases, and the junction held 4 bases outside the gene matches. CDR3 length: 15 amino acids. Per germline, CDR1 KGHSH and CDR2 LQKENI. In nucleotides, the CDR3 is TGTGCCAGCTCGTTGGACAGGGGGCGCTCCTACGAGCAGTACGTC. It yields the protein CASSLDRGRSYEQYV.

This chain uses TRBV2 with TRBJ1-1, with a possible D match to TRBD1 (5 bases). The germline gives CDR1 SNHLY, CDR2 FYNNEI. The V gene lost 3 bases and the J gene lost 1 base, with 12 bases spanning the gap. The CDR3 is 15 amino acids. CDR3 nucleotide sequence: TGTGCCAGCAGTGAGTTTGCGGGGGGGAACACTGAAGCTTTCTTT. Translation gives CASSEFAGGNTEAFF.

In its sample, this clone was seen once. The J gene is TRBJ2-2, the V gene TRBV14, with D possibly TRBD2 on 5 matching bases. Per germline, CDR1 SGHDN and CDR2 FVKESK. The V gene lost 0 bases and the J gene lost 3 bases, with 14 bases spanning the gap. The CDR3 runs 17 residues. Here the CDR3 reads CASSQDRGGLYTGELFF. The CDR3 DNA sequence: TGTGCCAGCAGCCAAGACCGGGGTGGACTCTACACCGGGGAGCTGTTTTTT.